This T cell receptor beta chain came from a study of cytomegalovirus exposure and HLA in healthy donors. Study-wide background: Across around 400 genotyped donors, 65% to 90% landed in the Caucasian-associated ancestry cluster.

Study-level points and caveats: It was reported in a later analysis that an Asian-associated ancestry cluster showed fewer N-insertions than the approximately 670-donor mean.

Sampled while nominally healthy, donors likely had unrecorded immune exposures. The primer mix had 60 Vbeta and 13 Jbeta primers. Assay: immunoSEQ multiplex PCR; the TCRdb copy retains only in-frame clones and omits some. The sample comprises 250,000 to 300,000 clones, 70% to 90% of which are singletons, and approximately 2% rests with the top ten. This clone came up once. Its antigen is unidentified. Trimming pared 1 base from V and 4 bases from J, leaving 17 bases between. Germline CDR1 is MGHRA and CDR2 is YSYEKL. This CDR3 is built from 17 residues. The V gene is TRBV4-1, the J gene TRBJ1-3; weak D call: TRBD1 (6 bases). Source material: PBMCs. This TCR was recovered from a woman in her thirties or forties in good health and CMV-seropositive. The CDR3: CASSQGMGAERGNTIYF. The CDR3 bases are TGCGCCAGCAGCCAAGGTATGGGGGCAGAAAGAGGAAACACCATATATTTT.